The sequence of this T cell receptor (beta chain) was determined in a study of blood T cell repertoires in COVID-19. The CDR3 has 15 amino acids. V gave up 3 bases and J gave up 9 bases, with 15 bases separating them. The germline V gene encodes CDR1 LNHDA and CDR2 SQIVND (reference sequence). Sequencing used immunoSEQ multiplex PCR; TCRdb keeps in-frame clones, though not all of them. This sample carries approximately 220,000 clones, 80% to 90% of them seen once, and the ten largest clones take approximately 4.8%. Researchers sorted participants into cohorts using their self-reported clinical history.

This sequence joins TRBV19 and TRBJ1-6; the D gene is possibly TRBD1 (5 bases). The TCR comes from a woman aged 45 to 65 who had been exposed to COVID-19. The sample comprised PBMCs or T cells enriched from blood (not recorded which). The CDR3 sequence is CASSIRRAGSSPLHF. DNA for the CDR3: TGTGCCAGTAGTATCCGCAGGGCTGGATCTTCACCCCTCCACTTT.